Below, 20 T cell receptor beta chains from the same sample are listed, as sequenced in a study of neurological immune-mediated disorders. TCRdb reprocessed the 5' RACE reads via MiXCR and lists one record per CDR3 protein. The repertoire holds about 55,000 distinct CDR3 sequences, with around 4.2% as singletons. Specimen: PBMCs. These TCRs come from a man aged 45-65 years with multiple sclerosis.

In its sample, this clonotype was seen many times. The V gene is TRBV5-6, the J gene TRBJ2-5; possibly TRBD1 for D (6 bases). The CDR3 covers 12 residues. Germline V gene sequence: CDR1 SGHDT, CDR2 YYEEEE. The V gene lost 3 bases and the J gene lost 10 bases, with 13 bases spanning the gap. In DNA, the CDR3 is TGTGCCAGCAGCTATGGACAGACCTTCCAGTACTTC. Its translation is CASSYGQTFQYF.

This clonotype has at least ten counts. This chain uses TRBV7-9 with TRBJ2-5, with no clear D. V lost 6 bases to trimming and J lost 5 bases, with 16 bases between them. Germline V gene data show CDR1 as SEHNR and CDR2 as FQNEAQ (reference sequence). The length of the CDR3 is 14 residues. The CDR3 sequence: CASSAVEMLETQYF. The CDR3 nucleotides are TGTGCCAGCAGTGCCGTTGAGATGCTTGAGACCCAGTACTTC.

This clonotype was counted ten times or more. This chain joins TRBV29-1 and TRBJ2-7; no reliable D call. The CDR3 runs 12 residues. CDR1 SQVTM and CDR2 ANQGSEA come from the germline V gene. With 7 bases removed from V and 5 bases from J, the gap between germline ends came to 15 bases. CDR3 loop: CSALSDKDEQYF. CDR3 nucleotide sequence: TGCAGCGCTCTATCAGACAAGGACGAGCAGTACTTC.

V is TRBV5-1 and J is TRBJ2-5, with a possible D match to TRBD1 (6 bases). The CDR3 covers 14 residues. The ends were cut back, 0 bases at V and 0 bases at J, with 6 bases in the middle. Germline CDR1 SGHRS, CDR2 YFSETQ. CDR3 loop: CASSLGDNQETQYF. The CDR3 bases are TGCGCCAGCAGCTTGGGGGACAACCAAGAGACCCAGTACTTC.

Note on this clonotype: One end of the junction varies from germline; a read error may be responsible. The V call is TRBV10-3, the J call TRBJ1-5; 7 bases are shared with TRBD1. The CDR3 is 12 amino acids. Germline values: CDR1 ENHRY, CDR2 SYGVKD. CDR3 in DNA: TGTGCCACAAACGGACAGGACCAGCCCCAGAATTTT. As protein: CATNGQDQPQNF.

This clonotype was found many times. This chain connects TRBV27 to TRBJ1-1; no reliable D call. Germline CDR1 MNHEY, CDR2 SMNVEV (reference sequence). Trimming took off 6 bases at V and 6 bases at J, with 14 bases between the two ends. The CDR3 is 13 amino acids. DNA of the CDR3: TGTGCCAGCAGCCATTATAAGGGATCTGAAGCTTTCTTT. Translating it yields CASSHYKGSEAFF.

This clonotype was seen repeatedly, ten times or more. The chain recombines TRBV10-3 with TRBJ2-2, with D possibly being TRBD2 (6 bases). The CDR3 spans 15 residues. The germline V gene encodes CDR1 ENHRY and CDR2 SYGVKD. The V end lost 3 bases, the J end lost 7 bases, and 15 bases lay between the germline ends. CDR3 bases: TGTGCCATCAGTGATTATGGAGGGTCGGACGGGGAGCTGTTTTTT. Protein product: CAISDYGGSDGELFF.

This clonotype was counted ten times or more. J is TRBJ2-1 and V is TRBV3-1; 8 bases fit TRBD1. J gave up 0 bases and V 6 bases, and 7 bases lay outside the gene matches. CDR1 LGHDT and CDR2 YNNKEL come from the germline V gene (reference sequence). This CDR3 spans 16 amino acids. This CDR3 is CASRPRQGSSYNEQFF. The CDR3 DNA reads TGTGCCAGCAGACCCCGACAGGGGAGCTCCTACAATGAGCAGTTCTTC.

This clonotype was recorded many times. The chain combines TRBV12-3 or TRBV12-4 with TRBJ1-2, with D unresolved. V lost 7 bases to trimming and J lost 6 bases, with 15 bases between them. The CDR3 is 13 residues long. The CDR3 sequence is CASIKDSPHGYTF. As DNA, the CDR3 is TGTGCCAGCATCAAGGACTCCCCCCATGGCTACACCTTC.

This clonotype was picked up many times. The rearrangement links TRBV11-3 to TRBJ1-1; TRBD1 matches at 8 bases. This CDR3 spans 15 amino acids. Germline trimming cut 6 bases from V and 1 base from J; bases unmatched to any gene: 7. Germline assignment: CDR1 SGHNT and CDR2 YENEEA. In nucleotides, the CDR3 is TGTGCCAGCAGGCCCCGAGACAGGGGGAACACTGAAGCTTTCTTT. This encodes CASRPRDRGNTEAFF.

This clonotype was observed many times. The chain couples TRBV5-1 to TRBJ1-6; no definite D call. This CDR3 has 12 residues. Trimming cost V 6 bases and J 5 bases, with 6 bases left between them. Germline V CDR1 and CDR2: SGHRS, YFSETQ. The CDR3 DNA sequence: TGCGCCAGCACGGTGGATAATTCACCCCTCCACTTT. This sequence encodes CASTVDNSPLHF.

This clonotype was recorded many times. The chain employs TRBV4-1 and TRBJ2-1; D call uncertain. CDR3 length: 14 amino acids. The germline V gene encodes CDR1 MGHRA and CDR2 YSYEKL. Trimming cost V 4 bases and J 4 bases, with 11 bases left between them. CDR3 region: CASSPLPLYNEQFF. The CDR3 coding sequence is TGCGCCAGCAGCCCCTTGCCGCTTTACAATGAGCAGTTCTTC.

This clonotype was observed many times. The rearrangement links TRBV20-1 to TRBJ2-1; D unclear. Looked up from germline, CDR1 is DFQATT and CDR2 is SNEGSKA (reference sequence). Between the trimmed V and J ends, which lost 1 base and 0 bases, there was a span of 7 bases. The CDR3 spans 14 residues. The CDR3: CSARGPSSYNEQFF. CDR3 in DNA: TGCAGTGCTAGAGGACCGAGCTCCTACAATGAGCAGTTCTTC.

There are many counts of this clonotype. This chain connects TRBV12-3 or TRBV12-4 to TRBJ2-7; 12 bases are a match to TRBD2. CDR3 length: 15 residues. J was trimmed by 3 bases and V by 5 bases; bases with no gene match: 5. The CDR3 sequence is CASSTGLAGYYEQYF. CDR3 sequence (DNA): TGTGCCAGCAGTACCGGACTAGCGGGATACTACGAGCAGTACTTC.

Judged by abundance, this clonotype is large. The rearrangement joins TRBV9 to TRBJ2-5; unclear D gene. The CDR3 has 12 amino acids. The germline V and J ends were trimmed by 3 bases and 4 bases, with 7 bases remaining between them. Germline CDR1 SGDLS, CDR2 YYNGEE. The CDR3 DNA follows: TGTGCCAGCAGCGCTCTCGGAGAGACCCAGTACTTC. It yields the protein CASSALGETQYF. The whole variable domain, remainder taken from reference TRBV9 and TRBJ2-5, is DSGVTQTPKHLITATGQRVTLRCSPRSGDLSVYWYQQSLDQGLQFLIQYYNGEERAKGNILERFSAQQFPDLHSELNLSSLELGDSALYFCASSALGETQYFGPGTRLLVL.

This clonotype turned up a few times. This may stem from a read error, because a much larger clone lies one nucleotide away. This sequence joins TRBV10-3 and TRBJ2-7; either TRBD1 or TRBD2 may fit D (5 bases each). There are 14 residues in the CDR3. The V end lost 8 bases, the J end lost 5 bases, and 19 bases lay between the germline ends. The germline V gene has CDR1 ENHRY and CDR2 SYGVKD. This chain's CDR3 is CAIGAGGKSDEQYF. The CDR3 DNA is TGTGCCATCGGGGCTGGGGGAAAGAGCGACGAGCAGTACTTC.

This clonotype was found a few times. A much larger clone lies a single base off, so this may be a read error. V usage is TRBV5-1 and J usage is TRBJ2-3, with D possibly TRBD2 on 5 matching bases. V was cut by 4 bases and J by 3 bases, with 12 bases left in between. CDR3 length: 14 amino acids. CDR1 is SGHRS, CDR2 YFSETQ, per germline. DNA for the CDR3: TGCGCCAGCAGCGGAACTAGAGGGACAGATACGCAGTATTTT. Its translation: CASSGTRGTDTQYF. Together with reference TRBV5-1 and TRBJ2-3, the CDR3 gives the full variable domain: KAGVTQTPRYLIKTRGQQVTLSCSPISGHRSVSWYQQTPGQGLQFLFEYFSETQRNKGNFPGRFSGRQFSNSRSEMNVSTLELGDSALYLCASSGTRGTDTQYFGPGTRLTVL.

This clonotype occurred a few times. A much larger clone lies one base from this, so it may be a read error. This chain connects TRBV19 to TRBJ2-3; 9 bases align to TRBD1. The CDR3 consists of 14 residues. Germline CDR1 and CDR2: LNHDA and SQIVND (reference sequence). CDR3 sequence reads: CVSTGTGWPDTQYF. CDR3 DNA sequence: TGTGTCAGTACCGGGACAGGGTGGCCAGATACGCAGTATTTT.

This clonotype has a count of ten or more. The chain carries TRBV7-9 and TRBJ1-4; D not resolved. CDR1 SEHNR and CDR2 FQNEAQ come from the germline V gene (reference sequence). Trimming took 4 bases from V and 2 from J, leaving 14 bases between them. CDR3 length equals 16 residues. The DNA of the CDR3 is TGTGCCAGCAGCTCCAGTGAATTGGTTACTAATGAAAAACTGTTTTTT. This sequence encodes CASSSSELVTNEKLFF.

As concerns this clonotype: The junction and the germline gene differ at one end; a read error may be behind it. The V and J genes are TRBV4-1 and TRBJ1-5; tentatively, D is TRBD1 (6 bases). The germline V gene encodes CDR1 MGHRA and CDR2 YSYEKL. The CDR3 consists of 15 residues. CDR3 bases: TGCGCCAACAGCTTAAGGGTCAGGGGCAACCAGCCCCAGCATTTT. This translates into CANSLRVRGNQPQHF.